These 11 T cell receptor beta chains came from one sample sequenced in a study of T cells in Graves' hyperthyroidism and ophthalmopathy. Amplification of TCR beta CDR3 regions was performed using RNA transcripts as template. HTBI primers drove first-round RT-PCR of the TCR CDR3. Each CDR3 protein is one row after TCRdb ran MiXCR on the multiplex PCR reads. The sample shows some 250,000 distinct CDR3 sequences, more than 14% of them seen only once. The sequencing sample was made of blood. Receptors were obtained from a woman between 40 and 55 years old with Graves' hyperthyroidism that later progressed to Graves' ophthalmopathy.

There are a few counts of this clonotype. The rearrangement joins TRBV4-1 to TRBJ2-7; unclear D gene. The germline CDR1 and CDR2 sequences are MGHRA and YSYEKL. This CDR3 has 15 residues. Between the trimmed V and J ends, which lost 1 base and 0 bases, there was a span of 10 bases. The CDR3 coding sequence is TGCGCCAGCAGCCAAGGACCCTGGAGCTCCTACGAGCAGTACTTC. Translating it yields CASSQGPWSSYEQYF.

At least ten counts were recorded for this clonotype. This chain joins TRBV30 and TRBJ2-1; D is perhaps TRBD2 (6 bases). From germline, CDR1 is GTSNPN and CDR2 SVGIG (reference sequence). V gave up 3 bases and J gave up 3 bases, with 15 bases separating them. The CDR3 has 15 amino acids. The CDR3 is CAWSLAGSNYNEQFF. The CDR3 DNA is TGTGCCTGGAGCTTGGCCGGGAGTAACTACAATGAGCAGTTCTTC.

Many counts were recorded for this clonotype. This chain links TRBV30 with TRBJ2-2; D is uncertain. Germline CDR1 reads GTSNPN; CDR2 reads SVGIG (reference sequence). V shed 5 bases and J shed 3 bases, with 7 bases lying between them. This CDR3 comprises 12 residues. CDR3 in DNA: TGTGCCTGGGACGGTGACACCGGGGAGCTGTTTTTT. Its protein product is CAWDGDTGELFF.

This clonotype was counted many times. This chain joins TRBV6-1 and TRBJ2-5, with 9 bases that match TRBD2. Germline V CDR1 and CDR2: MNHNS, SASEGT. V dropped 6 bases and J dropped 5; count of bases not matched to a gene: 22. This CDR3 has 19 residues. The CDR3, as DNA: TGTGCCAGCAGGCGAACTAGCGGGCCTTCGGGTACCGCGGGGGAGACCCAGTACTTC. Translation: CASRRTSGPSGTAGETQYF.

There are a few counts of this clonotype. The chain joins TRBV3-1 to TRBJ2-2; D is ambiguous. Germline V gives CDR1 LGHDT, CDR2 YNNKEL (reference sequence). CDR3 size: 13 residues. V lost 2 bases, J lost 0 bases, and 1 base lay in between. CDR3: CASSQPNTGELFF. Written as DNA, the CDR3 is TGTGCCAGCAGCCAACCGAACACCGGGGAGCTGTTTTTT.

This rearrangement joins TRBV9 to TRBJ2-1; 10 bases are shared with TRBD2. Per the germline V gene, CDR1 is SGDLS and CDR2 is YYNGEE. This CDR3 is built from 14 residues. J was trimmed by 3 bases and V by 5 bases; bases with no gene match: 2. The CDR3 DNA follows: TGTGCCAGCAGGAGGACTAGCGGCTACAATGAGCAGTTCTTC. Amino acids: CASRRTSGYNEQFF.

This clonotype was picked up many times. This chain links TRBV6-5 with TRBJ2-7; D ambiguous. The CDR3 is 15 residues long. Germline CDR1 is MNHEY and CDR2 is SVGAGI. Trimming removed 0 bases from V and 4 bases from J, with 13 bases in between. CDR3 in amino acids: CASSYSFTTPYEQYF. The DNA for the CDR3 is TGTGCCAGCAGTTACTCGTTTACGACACCATACGAGCAGTACTTC.

V is TRBV13 and J is TRBJ2-5; tentative D call: TRBD2 (6 bases). Trimming cost V 4 bases and J 4 bases, with 19 bases left between them. Germline V lookup: CDR1 PRHDT, CDR2 FYEKMQ (reference sequence). The CDR3 consists of 16 residues. CDR3 nucleotide sequence: TGTGCCAGCAGCTCTATAGCGGACTCGGGACGAGAGACCCAGTACTTC. As protein: CASSSIADSGRETQYF. Full variable domain (missing parts from reference TRBV13 and TRBJ2-5): AAGVIQSPRHLIKEKRETATLKCYPIPRHDTVYWYQQGPGQDPQFLISFYEKMQSDKGSIPDRFSAQQFSDYHSELNMSSLELGDSALYFCASSSIADSGRETQYFGPGTRLLVL.

The table lists this clonotype with many counts. This chain joins TRBV10-3 and TRBJ1-2; D remains unclear. Per the germline V gene, CDR1 is ENHRY and CDR2 is SYGVKD. CDR3 length equals 14 residues. V lost 5 bases to trimming and J lost 2 bases, with 12 bases between them. Here the CDR3 reads CAISRSAGNYGYTF. The CDR3 DNA is TGTGCCATCAGTCGGTCCGCGGGAAACTATGGCTACACCTTC.

The V and J genes are TRBV20-1 and TRBJ2-7; possible D gene TRBD1, 6 bases. Germline V lookup: CDR1 DFQATT, CDR2 SNEGSKA (reference sequence). Trimming stripped 3 bases from V and 5 bases from J, with 11 bases between. This CDR3 spans 12 amino acids. CDR3 sequence (DNA): TGCAGTGCTAGGGGACATCGACACGAGCAGTACTTC. Amino acid sequence: CSARGHRHEQYF.

This clonotype was found many times. The chain carries TRBV6-2 or TRBV6-3 and TRBJ2-1; 13 bases agree with TRBD2. V was clipped by 5 bases and J by 7 bases; unmatched bases: 14. Germline-derived CDR1 and CDR2 are MNHEY and SVGEGT. The CDR3 contains 18 residues. This CDR3 reads CASSPYFRTSGSDNEQFF. DNA of the CDR3: TGTGCCAGCAGTCCTTACTTTCGGACTAGCGGGAGTGATAATGAGCAGTTCTTC.